This T cell receptor beta chain was identified during a study of blood T cell repertoires in COVID-19. Study background: Acute-phase and convalescent COVID-19 samples originated in the United States, Italy and Spain.

The assay was immunoSEQ multiplex PCR, and TCRdb's table has in-frame clones only and misses some. The sample records around 190,000 clones, about four fifths being singletons. The clonotype comes from an older woman with COVID-19, enrolled during active disease. Sample: peripheral blood.

CDR3 residues: CASRWGQNQPQHF. The CDR3 bases are TGTGCCAGCAGATGGGGACAGAATCAGCCCCAGCATTTT. The chain employs TRBV6-5 and TRBJ1-5, with TRBD1 matching over 7 bases. The CDR3 covers 13 residues. Trimming took 6 bases from V and 4 from J; bases not matched to a gene: 3. Germline CDR1 MNHEY, CDR2 SVGAGI.